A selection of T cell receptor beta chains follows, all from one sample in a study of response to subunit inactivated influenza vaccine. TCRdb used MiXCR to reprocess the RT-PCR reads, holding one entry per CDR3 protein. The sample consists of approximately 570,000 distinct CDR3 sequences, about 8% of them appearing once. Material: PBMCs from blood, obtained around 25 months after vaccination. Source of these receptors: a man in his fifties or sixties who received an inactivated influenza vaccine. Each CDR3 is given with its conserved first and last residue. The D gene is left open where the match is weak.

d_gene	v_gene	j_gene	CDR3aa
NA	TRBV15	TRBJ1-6	CATSRGSRYYNSPLHF
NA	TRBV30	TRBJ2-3	CASTQGGTQYF
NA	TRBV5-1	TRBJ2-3	CASSLAPVTSTDTQYF
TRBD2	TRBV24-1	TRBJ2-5	CATSDLHPSASGKGTQETQYF
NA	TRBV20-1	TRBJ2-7	CSARKTGVGYEQYF
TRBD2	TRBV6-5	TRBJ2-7	CASSYRVAGGSSYEQYF
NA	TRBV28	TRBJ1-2	CASSFPGRGYTF
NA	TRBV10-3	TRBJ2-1	CAISQAGDTYNEQFF
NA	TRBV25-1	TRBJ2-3	CASSDNTGRSDTQYF
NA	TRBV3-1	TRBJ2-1	CASSQDRRAAEFF
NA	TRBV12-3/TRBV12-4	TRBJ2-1	CASSLWTGGDEQFF
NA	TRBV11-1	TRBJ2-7	CASSLVVWVQGPTYEQYF
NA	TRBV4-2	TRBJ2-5	CASSQDLTGSRETQYF
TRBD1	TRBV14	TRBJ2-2	CASSVRTGLTTGELFF
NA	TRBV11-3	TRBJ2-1	CASSFGGRNEQFF
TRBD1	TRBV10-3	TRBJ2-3	CAISEPGQGTDTQYF
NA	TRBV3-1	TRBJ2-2	CASSQVPLVPFTGELFF
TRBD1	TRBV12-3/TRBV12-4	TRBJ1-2	CASSLGQGQGYTF
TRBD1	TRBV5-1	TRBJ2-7	CASSPQGQDYEQYF
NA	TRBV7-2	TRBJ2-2	CASSLSQTNTGELFF
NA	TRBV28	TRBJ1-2	CASSLPRSHYGYTF
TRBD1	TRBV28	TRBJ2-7	CASSFVPGQGLYEQYF
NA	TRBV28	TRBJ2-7	CASSAPGGTPYEQYF
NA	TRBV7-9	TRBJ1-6	CASSLVSGPLHF
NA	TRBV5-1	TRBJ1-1	CASSPSWLGGMNTEAFF
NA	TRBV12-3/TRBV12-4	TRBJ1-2	CASSFNYGYTF
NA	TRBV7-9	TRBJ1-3	CASSLAWGRISGNTIYF
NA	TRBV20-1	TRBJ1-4	CSARDLGFEKLFF
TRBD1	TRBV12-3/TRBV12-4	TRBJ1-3	CASSLAGTGIGNTIYF
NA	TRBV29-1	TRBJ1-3	CSVAVGSGNTIYF
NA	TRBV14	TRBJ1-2	CASSQDTALYGYTF
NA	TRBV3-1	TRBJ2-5	CASSQERTAQETQYF
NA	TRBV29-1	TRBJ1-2	CSVEGGSFGGYTF
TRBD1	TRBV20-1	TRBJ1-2	CSASPAGTENYGYTF
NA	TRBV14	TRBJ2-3	CASSQARGYGDTQYF
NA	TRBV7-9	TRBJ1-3	CASSHTTSGNTIYF
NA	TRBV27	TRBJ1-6	CASSLFGAVKNSPLHF
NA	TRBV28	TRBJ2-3	CASSLLQEITDTQYF
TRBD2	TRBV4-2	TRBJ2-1	CASSQETGGPYEQFF
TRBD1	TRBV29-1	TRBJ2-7	CSVGAGGNEQYF